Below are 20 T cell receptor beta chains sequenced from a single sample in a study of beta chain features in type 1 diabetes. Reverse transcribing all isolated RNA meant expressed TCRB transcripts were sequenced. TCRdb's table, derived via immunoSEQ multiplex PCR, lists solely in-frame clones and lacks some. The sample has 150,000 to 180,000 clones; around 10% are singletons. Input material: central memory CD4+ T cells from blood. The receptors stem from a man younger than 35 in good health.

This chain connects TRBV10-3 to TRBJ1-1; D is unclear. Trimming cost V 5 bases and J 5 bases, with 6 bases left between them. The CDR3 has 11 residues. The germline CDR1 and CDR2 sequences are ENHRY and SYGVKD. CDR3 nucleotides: TGTGCCATCAGTAGGGATACTGAAGCTTTCTTT. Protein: CAISRDTEAFF.

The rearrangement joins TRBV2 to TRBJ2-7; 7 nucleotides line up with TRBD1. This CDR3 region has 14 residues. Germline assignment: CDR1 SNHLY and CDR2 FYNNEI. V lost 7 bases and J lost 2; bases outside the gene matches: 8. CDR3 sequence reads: CASNYVTGAYEQYF. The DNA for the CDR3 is TGTGCCAGCAATTATGTCACAGGGGCCTACGAGCAGTACTTC.

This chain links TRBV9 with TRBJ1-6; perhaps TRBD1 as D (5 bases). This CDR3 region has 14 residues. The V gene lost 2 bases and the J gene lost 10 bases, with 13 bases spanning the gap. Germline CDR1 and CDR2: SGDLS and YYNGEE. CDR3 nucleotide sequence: TGTGCCAGCAGCGTCAGGGTTGAGGGGTCACCCCTCCACTTT. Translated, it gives CASSVRVEGSPLHF.

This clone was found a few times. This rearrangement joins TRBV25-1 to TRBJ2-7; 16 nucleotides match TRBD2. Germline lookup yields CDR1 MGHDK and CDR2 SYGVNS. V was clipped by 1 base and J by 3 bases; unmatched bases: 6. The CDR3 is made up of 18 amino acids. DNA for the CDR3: TGTGCCAGCAGTGAATTCGTGGGACTAGCGGGAGGGGTCTACGAGCAGTACTTC. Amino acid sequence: CASSEFVGLAGGVYEQYF.

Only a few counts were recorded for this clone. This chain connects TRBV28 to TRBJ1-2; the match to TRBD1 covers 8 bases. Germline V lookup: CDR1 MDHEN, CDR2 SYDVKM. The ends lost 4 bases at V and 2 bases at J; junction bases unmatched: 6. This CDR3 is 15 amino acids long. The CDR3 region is CASSSIGTGNYGYTF. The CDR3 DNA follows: TGTGCCAGCAGTTCCATCGGGACAGGCAACTATGGCTACACCTTC.

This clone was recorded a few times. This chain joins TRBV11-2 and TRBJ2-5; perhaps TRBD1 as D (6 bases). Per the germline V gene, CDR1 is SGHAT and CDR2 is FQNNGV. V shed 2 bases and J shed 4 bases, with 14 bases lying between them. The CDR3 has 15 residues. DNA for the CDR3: TGTGCCAGCAGCTTAAGGACAGTAGGGCGAGAGACCCAGTACTTC. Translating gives CASSLRTVGRETQYF.

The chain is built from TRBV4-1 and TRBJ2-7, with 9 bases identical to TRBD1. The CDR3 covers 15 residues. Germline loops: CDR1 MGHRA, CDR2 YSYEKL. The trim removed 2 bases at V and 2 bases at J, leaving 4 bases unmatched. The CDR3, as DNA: TGCGCCAGCAGCCAAAGGACAGGGGCGCCCTACGAGCAGTACTTC. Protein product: CASSQRTGAPYEQYF.

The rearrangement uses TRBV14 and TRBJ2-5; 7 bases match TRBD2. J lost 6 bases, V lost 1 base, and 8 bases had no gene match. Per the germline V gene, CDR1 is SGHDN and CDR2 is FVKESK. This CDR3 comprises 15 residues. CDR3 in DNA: TGTGCCAGCAGCCAAGTCGCCGGGGACTACCAGACCCAGTACTTC. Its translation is CASSQVAGDYQTQYF.

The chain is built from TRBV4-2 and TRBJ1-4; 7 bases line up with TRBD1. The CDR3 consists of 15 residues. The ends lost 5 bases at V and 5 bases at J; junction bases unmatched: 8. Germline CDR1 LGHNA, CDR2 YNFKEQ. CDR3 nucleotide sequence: TGTGCCAGCAGCAAAGGGGAACAGGGGAATGAAAAACTGTTTTTT. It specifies CASSKGEQGNEKLFF.

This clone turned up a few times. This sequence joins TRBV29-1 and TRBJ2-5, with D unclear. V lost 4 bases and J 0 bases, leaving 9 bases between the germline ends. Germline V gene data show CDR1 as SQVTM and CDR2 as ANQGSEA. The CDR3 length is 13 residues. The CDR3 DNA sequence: TGCAGCGTTGCTCTCGAATACCAAGAGACCCAGTACTTC. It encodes CSVALEYQETQYF.

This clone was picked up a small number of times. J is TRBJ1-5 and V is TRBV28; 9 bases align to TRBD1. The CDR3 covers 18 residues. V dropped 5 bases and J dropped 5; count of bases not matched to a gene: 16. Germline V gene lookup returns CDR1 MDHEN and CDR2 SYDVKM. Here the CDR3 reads CASSRPGTGIGSHQPQHF. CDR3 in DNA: TGTGCCAGCAGTCGTCCCGGGACAGGGATTGGATCCCATCAGCCCCAGCATTTT.

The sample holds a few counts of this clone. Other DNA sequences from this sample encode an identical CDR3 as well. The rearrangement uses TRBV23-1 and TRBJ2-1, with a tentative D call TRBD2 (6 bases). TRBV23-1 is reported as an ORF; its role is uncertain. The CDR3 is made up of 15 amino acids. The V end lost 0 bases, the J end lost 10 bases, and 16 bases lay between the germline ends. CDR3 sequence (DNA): TGCGCCAGCAGTCAATCCGAGGACTCACGGGGGGAGCAGTTCTTC. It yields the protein CASSQSEDSRGEQFF.

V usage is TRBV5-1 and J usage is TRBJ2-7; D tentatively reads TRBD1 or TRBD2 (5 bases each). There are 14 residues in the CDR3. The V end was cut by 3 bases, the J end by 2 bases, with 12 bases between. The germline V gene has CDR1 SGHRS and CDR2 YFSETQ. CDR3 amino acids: CASSSGDRTYEQYF. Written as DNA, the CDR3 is TGCGCCAGCAGCTCTGGGGACCGCACCTACGAGCAGTACTTC.

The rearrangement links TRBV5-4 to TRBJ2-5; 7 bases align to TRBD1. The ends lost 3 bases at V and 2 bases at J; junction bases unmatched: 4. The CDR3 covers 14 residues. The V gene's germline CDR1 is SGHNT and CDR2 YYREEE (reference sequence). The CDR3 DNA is TGTGCCAGCAGCTGGGGACAGCATCAAGAGACCCAGTACTTC. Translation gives CASSWGQHQETQYF.

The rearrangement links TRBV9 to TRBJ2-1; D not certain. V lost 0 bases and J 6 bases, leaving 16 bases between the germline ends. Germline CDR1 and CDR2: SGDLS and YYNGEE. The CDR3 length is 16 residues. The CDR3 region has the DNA TGTGCCAGCAGCGTAGCTCTAGTCTCCCTCGGCAATGAGCAGTTCTTC. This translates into CASSVALVSLGNEQFF.

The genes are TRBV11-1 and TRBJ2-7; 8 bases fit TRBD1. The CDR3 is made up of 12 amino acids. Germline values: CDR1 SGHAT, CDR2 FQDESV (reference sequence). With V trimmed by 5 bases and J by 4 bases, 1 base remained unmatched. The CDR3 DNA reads TGTGCCAGCAGCAGGGACAGGTACGAGCAGTACTTC. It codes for CASSRDRYEQYF.

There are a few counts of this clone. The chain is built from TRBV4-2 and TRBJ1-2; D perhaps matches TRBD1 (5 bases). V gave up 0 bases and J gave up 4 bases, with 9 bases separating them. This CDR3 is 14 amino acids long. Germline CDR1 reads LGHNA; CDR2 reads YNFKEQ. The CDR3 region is CASSQEKGTYGYTF. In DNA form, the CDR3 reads TGTGCCAGCAGCCAAGAAAAGGGGACCTATGGCTACACCTTC.

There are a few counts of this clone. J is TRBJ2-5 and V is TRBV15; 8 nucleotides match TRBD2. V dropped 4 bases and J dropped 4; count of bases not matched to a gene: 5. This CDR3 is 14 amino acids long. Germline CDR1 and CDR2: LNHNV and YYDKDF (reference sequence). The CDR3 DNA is TGTGCCACCAGCACTCGGGGGGGCGGAGAGACCCAGTACTTC. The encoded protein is CATSTRGGGETQYF.

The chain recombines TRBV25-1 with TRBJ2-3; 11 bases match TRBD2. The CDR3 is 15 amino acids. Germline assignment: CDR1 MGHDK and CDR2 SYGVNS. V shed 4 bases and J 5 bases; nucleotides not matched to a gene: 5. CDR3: CASSVASGRLDTQYF. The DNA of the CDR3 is TGTGCCAGCAGTGTGGCTAGCGGGAGGTTAGATACGCAGTATTTT.

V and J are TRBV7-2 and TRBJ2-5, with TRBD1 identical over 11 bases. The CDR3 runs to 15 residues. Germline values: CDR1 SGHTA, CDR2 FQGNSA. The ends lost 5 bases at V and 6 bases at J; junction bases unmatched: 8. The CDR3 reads CASSRDRGGWKTQYF. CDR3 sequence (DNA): TGTGCCAGCAGCAGGGACAGGGGGGGTTGGAAGACCCAGTACTTC.